Following are 31 T cell receptor beta chains from one sample sequenced in a study of identical twins. Using its own MiXCR run on the 5' RACE reads, TCRdb lists one record per CDR3 protein. Altogether 690,000 or so distinct CDR3 sequences are present, less than 10% being singletons, with the ten largest covering 0.85% to 1%. The sample was also reused in another study, on yellow fever vaccine responses in identical twins.

Material: PBMCs. The receptors derive from a woman aged 18-35 years in good health.

Regarding this clonotype: Sequence at one end of the junction differs from germline and may be a read error. The gene calls are TRBV3-1 and TRBJ2-2, with D maybe TRBD2 (5 bases). Germline V gene data show CDR1 as LGHDT and CDR2 as YNNKEL (reference sequence). The CDR3 is 16 amino acids. The CDR3 region is CARSQVSGVNTGELFF. Here the CDR3 DNA reads TGTGCCAGGAGCCAAGTATCCGGGGTGAACACCGGGGAGCTGTTTTTT. Based on the CDR3 plus reference TRBV3-1 and TRBJ2-2, the full variable domain is DTAVSQTPKYLVTQMGNDKSIKCEQNLGHDTMYWYKQDSKKFLKIMFSYNNKELIINETVPNRFSPKSPDKAHLNLHINSLELGDSAVYFCARSQVSGVNTGELFFGEGSRLTVL.

This clonotype was detected a few times. This sequence joins TRBV7-9 and TRBJ2-7, with TRBD2 as a possible D gene (5 bases). Trimming took 1 base from V and 3 from J, leaving 13 bases between them. Germline CDR1 SEHNR, CDR2 FQNEAQ (reference sequence). The CDR3 consists of 15 residues. The CDR3 spells CASSLGRRTNYEQYF. The CDR3 bases are TGTGCCAGCAGCTTAGGACGGAGGACCAACTACGAGCAGTACTTC.

This chain joins TRBV6-2 or TRBV6-3 and TRBJ2-1, with 7 nucleotides matching TRBD2. Per the germline V gene, CDR1 is MNHEY and CDR2 is SVGEGT. V shed 0 bases, J shed 0 bases, and the junction held 8 bases outside the gene matches. This CDR3 contains 18 residues. Here the CDR3 DNA reads TGTGCCAGCAGTTACTCTGGACTAGTGAGATCCTCCTACAATGAGCAGTTCTTC. Amino acids: CASSYSGLVRSSYNEQFF.

This chain joins TRBV27 and TRBJ2-3; 15 bases are shared with TRBD2. J gave up 1 base and V 6 bases, and 5 bases lay outside the gene matches. The CDR3 has 17 residues. The germline gives CDR1 MNHEY, CDR2 SMNVEV (reference sequence). CDR3 DNA: TGTGCCAGCAGGGGACTAGCGGGGGGAGCCCGCACAGATACGCAGTATTTT. Translating it yields CASRGLAGGARTDTQYF.

The sample holds a few counts of this clonotype. CDR3 sequence reads: CASSLRLAGDVDTQYF. The CDR3 nucleotides read TGTGCCAGCAGCCTACGTCTAGCGGGAGATGTAGATACGCAGTATTTT. The chain has TRBV7-9 and TRBJ2-3, with 10 positions matching TRBD2. The CDR3 spans 16 residues. CDR1 is SEHNR and CDR2 is FQNEAQ in the germline V gene (reference sequence). V shed 5 bases, J shed 5 bases, and the junction held 10 bases outside the gene matches.

The chain carries TRBV29-1 and TRBJ2-1; D gene ambiguous. V was pared by 4 bases and J by 8 bases, with 9 bases between. Germline lookup yields CDR1 SQVTM and CDR2 ANQGSEA. The CDR3 extends over 11 amino acids. In DNA form, the CDR3 reads TGCAGCGTTGTCACGAGCCATGAGCAGTTCTTC. This sequence encodes CSVVTSHEQFF.

The gene calls are TRBV9 and TRBJ2-5, with 9 positions matching TRBD2. The CDR3 extends over 18 amino acids. The germline V gene encodes CDR1 SGDLS and CDR2 YYNGEE. The junction had 16 bases not matched to a gene; V was cut back by 3 bases and J by 4 bases. CDR3: CASSAGVSGGPSGETQYF. As DNA, the CDR3 is TGTGCCAGCAGCGCGGGAGTTAGCGGGGGCCCGAGCGGAGAGACCCAGTACTTC.

The sample holds a few counts of this clonotype. This rearrangement joins TRBV6-2 or TRBV6-3 to TRBJ2-1; D remains unclear. Trimming cost V 2 bases and J 0 bases, with 29 bases left between them. The CDR3 loop spans 22 amino acids. CDR1 is MNHEY and CDR2 is SVGEGT in the germline V gene. The CDR3 here is CASSYTPIPVNNTPGSYNEQFF. As DNA, the CDR3 is TGTGCCAGCAGTTACACCCCAATCCCAGTCAACAACACACCGGGCTCCTACAATGAGCAGTTCTTC.

This clonotype was detected many times. The rearrangement uses TRBV20-1 and TRBJ2-3, with a weak D call TRBD1 (5 bases). CDR1 and CDR2 (germline): DFQATT, SNEGSKA (reference sequence). Deletions cut 0 bases from V and 0 bases from J, with 13 bases between. CDR3 length equals 16 residues. This CDR3 is CSARDQGRPSTDTQYF. The CDR3 DNA reads as TGCAGTGCTAGAGATCAGGGTAGGCCTAGCACAGATACGCAGTATTTT.

This chain links TRBV14 with TRBJ1-4, with D hard to call. Germline V gene data show CDR1 as SGHDN and CDR2 as FVKESK. The CDR3 extends over 13 amino acids. V was pared by 3 bases and J by 5 bases, with 7 bases between. The CDR3 bases are TGTGCCAGCAGCCACAGGTACAATGAAAAACTGTTTTTT. As protein: CASSHRYNEKLFF.

The chain carries TRBV12-5 and TRBJ1-2, with D possibly matching TRBD1 (6 bases). CDR3 size: 14 residues. The ends were cut back, 5 bases at V and 0 bases at J, with 10 bases in the middle. Germline CDR1 LGHNT, CDR2 FRNRAP. Written as DNA, the CDR3 is TGTGCTAGTGGTACGGACAGAACTAACTATGGCTACACCTTC. Amino acid sequence: CASGTDRTNYGYTF.

This clonotype has a count of ten or more. The gene calls are TRBV20-1 and TRBJ2-7; D possibly corresponds to TRBD2 (5 bases). Trimming took off 5 bases at V and 2 bases at J, with 13 bases between the two ends. Germline V gene lookup returns CDR1 DFQATT and CDR2 SNEGSKA (reference sequence). The CDR3 is 13 amino acids. This CDR3 is CSAWTGEPYEQYF. The CDR3, as DNA: TGCAGTGCTTGGACCGGGGAGCCCTACGAGCAGTACTTC.

The chain carries TRBV29-1 and TRBJ2-7, with 7 bases matching TRBD2. Germline V gene data show CDR1 as SQVTM and CDR2 as ANQGSEA. The CDR3 consists of 13 residues. The V segment lost 6 bases and the J segment 2 bases; nucleotides outside the gene matches: 7. The CDR3 DNA reads TGCAGCGTCCTCTGGGCGGGAGCCTACGAGCAGTACTTC. Its translation is CSVLWAGAYEQYF.

This clonotype was detected only a few times. The chain carries TRBV5-1 and TRBJ2-7; unclear D gene. Germline V lookup: CDR1 SGHRS, CDR2 YFSETQ. V lost 3 bases to trimming and J lost 5 bases, with 12 bases between them. The CDR3 extends over 13 amino acids. The DNA of the CDR3 is TGCGCCAGCAGCTCGATCGGGTGGGACGAGCAGTACTTC. Protein product: CASSSIGWDEQYF.

The rearrangement links TRBV5-1 to TRBJ1-6; D may be TRBD1 (5 bases). Germline V lookup: CDR1 SGHRS, CDR2 YFSETQ. V lost 0 bases and J lost 0, with 7 bases in between. This CDR3 contains 16 residues. The CDR3 region is CASSLAGSSYNSPLHF. The CDR3 DNA reads as TGCGCCAGCAGCTTGGCAGGGAGCTCCTATAATTCACCCCTCCACTTT.

Notes on this clonotype: Its ends do not fully match the called genes, so a read error is possible. The chain has TRBV7-2 and TRBJ2-1; no reliable D call. This CDR3 has 12 amino acids. Per germline, CDR1 SGHTA and CDR2 FQGNSA. CDR3 amino acids: CACSPGYNEQFF. The CDR3 coding sequence is TGTGCCTGCAGCCCCGGATACAATGAGCAGTTCTTC. The full variable domain, in which reference TRBV7-2 and TRBJ2-1 provide the parts outside the CDR3, is GAGVSQSPSNKVTEKGKDVELRCDPISGHTALYWYRQSLGQGLEFLIYFQGNSAPDKSGLPSDRFSAERTGGSVSTLTIQRTQQEDSAVYLCACSPGYNEQFFGPGTRLTVL.

A few counts support this clonotype. The V gene is TRBV7-3, the J gene TRBJ2-5, with TRBD1 matching over 7 bases. The CDR3 length is 13 residues. V shed 4 bases, J shed 7 bases, and the junction held 6 bases outside the gene matches. Germline CDR1 is SGHTA and CDR2 is FQGTGA. CDR3 nucleotides: TGTGCCAGCAGCTCGGGCAACAGGGGGACCCAGTACTTC. Amino acids: CASSSGNRGTQYF.

This chain uses TRBV7-9 with TRBJ2-1, with D tentatively TRBD1 (6 bases). V was cut by 3 bases and J by 8 bases, with 14 bases left in between. Germline V gives CDR1 SEHNR, CDR2 FQNEAQ (reference sequence). CDR3 size: 14 residues. CDR3: CASSLTGTRDEQFF. As DNA, the CDR3 is TGTGCCAGCAGCTTGACAGGTACTAGGGATGAGCAGTTCTTC.

This clonotype has only a few counts. The rearrangement uses TRBV4-1 and TRBJ1-2; D unresolved. CDR1 is MGHRA, CDR2 YSYEKL, per germline. This CDR3 is 15 amino acids long. Trimming removed 0 bases from V and 3 bases from J, with 11 bases in between. CDR3 in DNA: TGCGCCAGCAGCCAAGAAGGTGATGGGTACTATGGCTACACCTTC. Protein: CASSQEGDGYYGYTF.

This clonotype occurred a few times. The chain has TRBV6-2 or TRBV6-3 and TRBJ2-2; D is undetermined. The CDR3 spans 17 residues. Trimming took 6 bases from V and 1 from J, leaving 18 bases between them. The germline gives CDR1 MNHEY, CDR2 SVGEGT. In DNA, the CDR3 is TGTGCCAGCAGATTCCTTGCAGACAACCAGAACACCGGGGAGCTGTTTTTT. This encodes CASRFLADNQNTGELFF.

The rearrangement uses TRBV3-1 and TRBJ2-4, with 9 bases fitting TRBD2. The CDR3 covers 16 residues. The V segment lost 1 base and the J segment 4 bases; nucleotides outside the gene matches: 5. CDR1 is LGHDT, CDR2 YNNKEL, per germline (reference sequence). CDR3: CASSQAKTSGKNIQYF. The CDR3 DNA sequence: TGTGCCAGCAGCCAAGCCAAGACTAGCGGAAAAAACATTCAGTACTTC. Variable domain in full (rest from reference TRBV3-1 and TRBJ2-4): DTAVSQTPKYLVTQMGNDKSIKCEQNLGHDTMYWYKQDSKKFLKIMFSYNNKELIINETVPNRFSPKSPDKAHLNLHINSLELGDSAVYFCASSQAKTSGKNIQYFGAGTRLSVL.

This clonotype appeared a few times. This rearrangement joins TRBV20-1 to TRBJ2-6, with 9 bases aligning to TRBD2. The V and J ends lost 6 bases and 0 bases, in that order; junction bases with no gene match: 6. The CDR3 length is 16 residues. Germline V lookup: CDR1 DFQATT, CDR2 SNEGSKA (reference sequence). CDR3 DNA sequence: TGCAGTGCCCCTAGCGGGGTCAGCTCTGGGGCCAACGTCCTGACTTTC. It codes for CSAPSGVSSGANVLTF.

This clonotype has more than one count but fewer than ten. CDR3 bases: TGTGCCAGCTCCTCCCGGGCGGGCACCGCGAACACCGGGGAGCTGTTTTTT. This sequence encodes CASSSRAGTANTGELFF. The chain joins TRBV18 to TRBJ2-2; D is possibly TRBD2 (5 bases). The CDR3 is 17 amino acids. Trimming took off 6 bases at V and 0 bases at J, with 17 bases between the two ends. Germline CDR1 is KGHSH and CDR2 is LQKENI.

There are a few counts of this clonotype. This sequence joins TRBV6-2 or TRBV6-3 and TRBJ2-1; D may be TRBD2 (5 bases). The CDR3 sequence is 11 residues long. The V end lost 6 bases, the J end lost 10 bases, and 10 bases lay between the germline ends. Germline CDR1 is MNHEY and CDR2 is SVGEGT. The CDR3 DNA reads TGTGCCAGCAGGAATCCGGGGGAGCAGTTCTTC. Translating it yields CASRNPGEQFF.

As to this clonotype: Given a much more abundant clone one base away, this may be a read error. V is TRBV9 and J is TRBJ2-7, with D hard to call. Germline loops: CDR1 SGDLS, CDR2 YYNGEE. V was pared by 3 bases and J by 0 bases, with 7 bases between. The CDR3 consists of 13 residues. CDR3: CASSARTSYEQYF. In DNA form, the CDR3 reads TGTGCCAGCAGCGCGAGGACCTCCTACGAGCAGTACTTC. Complete variable domain (other parts from reference TRBV9 and TRBJ2-7): DSGVTQTPKHLITATGQRVTLRCSPRSGDLSVYWYQQSLDQGLQFLIQYYNGEERAKGNILERFSAQQFPDLHSELNLSSLELGDSALYFCASSARTSYEQYFGPGTRLTVT.

The chain uses TRBV5-1 and TRBJ2-7; 9 nucleotides align to TRBD1. V trimming: 0 bases; J trimming: 4 bases; junction bases outside the gene matches: 2. Germline V gene sequence: CDR1 SGHRS, CDR2 YFSETQ. This CDR3 is 14 amino acids long. The CDR3 coding sequence is TGCGCCAGCAGCTTGGACAGGGGGCATTACGAGCAGTACTTC. It codes for CASSLDRGHYEQYF.

This clonotype has just a few counts. The chain links TRBV5-6 to TRBJ2-3; D is possibly TRBD1 (6 bases). The germline V gene has CDR1 SGHDT and CDR2 YYEEEE. The length of the CDR3 is 17 residues. V lost 3 bases to trimming and J lost 1 base, with 18 bases between them. CDR3 sequence: CASSSLEHRARTDTQYF. DNA of the CDR3: TGTGCCAGCAGCTCGCTTGAGCACAGGGCTCGCACAGATACGCAGTATTTT.

This clonotype was seen more than once but under ten times. A read error may produce the germline difference seen at one junction end. V gene TRBV6-1 combines with J gene TRBJ2-5, with 11 bases identical to TRBD2. From germline, CDR1 is MNHNS and CDR2 SASEGT. The CDR3 runs 19 residues. CDR3 nucleotide sequence: TGTGCCAGTAGTGAATTCTGGGCTAGCGGGGGGTCCCCCCGGGAGACCCAGTACTTC. It codes for CASSEFWASGGSPRETQYF.

The genes are TRBV7-3 and TRBJ2-7, with TRBD1 matching 8 bases. Germline CDR1 SGHTA, CDR2 FQGTGA. The CDR3 has 16 residues. V lost 8 bases and J lost 8; bases outside the gene matches: 20. In DNA form, the CDR3 reads TGTGCCAGCGGAAACCGGACAGGGTTATTCTCTAGGAAGCAGTACTTC. It codes for CASGNRTGLFSRKQYF.

The gene calls are TRBV12-3 or TRBV12-4 and TRBJ2-5; 7 bases match TRBD2. This CDR3 region has 13 residues. The V segment lost 2 bases and the J segment 7 bases; nucleotides outside the gene matches: 4. Here the CDR3 reads CASSLLGGGTQYF. Written as DNA, the CDR3 is TGTGCCAGCAGTTTATTAGGCGGGGGGACCCAGTACTTC.

The V gene is TRBV5-1, the J gene TRBJ2-2, with D tentatively TRBD1 (6 bases). Germline CDR1 SGHRS, CDR2 YFSETQ. Deletions cut 4 bases from V and 0 bases from J, with 13 bases between. This CDR3 region has 16 residues. The CDR3 region has the DNA TGCGCCAGCAGCCAGATAGGGGGAGCGAACACCGGGGAGCTGTTTTTT. Protein: CASSQIGGANTGELFF.